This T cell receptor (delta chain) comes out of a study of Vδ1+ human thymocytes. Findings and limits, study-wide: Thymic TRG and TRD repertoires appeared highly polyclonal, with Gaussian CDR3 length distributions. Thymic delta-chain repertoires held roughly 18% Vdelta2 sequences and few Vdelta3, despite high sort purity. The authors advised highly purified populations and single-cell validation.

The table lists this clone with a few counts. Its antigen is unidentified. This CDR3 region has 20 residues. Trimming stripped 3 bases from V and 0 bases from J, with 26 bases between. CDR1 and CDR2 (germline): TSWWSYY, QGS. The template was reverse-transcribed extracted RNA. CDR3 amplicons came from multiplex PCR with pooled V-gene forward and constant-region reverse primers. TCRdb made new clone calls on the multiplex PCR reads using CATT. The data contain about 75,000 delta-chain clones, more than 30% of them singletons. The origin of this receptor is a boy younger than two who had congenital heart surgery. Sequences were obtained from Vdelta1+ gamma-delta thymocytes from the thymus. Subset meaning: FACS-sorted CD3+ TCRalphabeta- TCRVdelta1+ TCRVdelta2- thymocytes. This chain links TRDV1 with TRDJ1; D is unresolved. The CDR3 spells CALGDQTRRINRMYTDKLIF. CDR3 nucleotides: TGTGCTCTTGGGGACCAGACACGCCGAATCAACCGGATGTACACCGATAAACTCATCTTT.